The clone carrying this TCR beta chain showed up many times. Its antigen is as yet unknown. These data are taken from a study of T cell responses to AZD1222 COVID-19 vaccine. Findings and limits, study-wide: Only a handful of AZD1222 recipients tested seropositive at baseline. Two AZD1222 doses significantly raised spike-specific TCR breadth and depth over controls.

Sequencing used immunoSEQ multiplex PCR; TCRdb keeps in-frame clones, though not all of them. The table shows some 150,000 clones, with about 89% occurring only once. The source material was peripheral blood, sampled on day 0 of AZD1222 vaccination. This TCR derives from an adult in good health.

CDR3 residues: CASSGTLAISYNEQFF. Here the CDR3 DNA reads TGTGCCAGCAGCGGTACACTAGCGATCTCCTACAATGAGCAGTTCTTC. The chain has TRBV7-9 and TRBJ2-1, with 7 bases fitting TRBD2. The V gene end was trimmed by 5 bases and the J gene end by 0 bases; junction bases not matched to a gene: 7. Looked up from germline, CDR1 is SEHNR and CDR2 is FQNEAQ (reference sequence). CDR3 size: 16 residues.